This TCR beta chain was identified during a study of blood T cell repertoires in COVID-19. For the study at large: The origin of the acute and convalescent COVID-19 samples was the United States, Italy and Spain. PBMCs, B-cell-depleted T cells, or T cells provided the cDNA or gDNA that made up the material.

With 5 bases removed from V and 8 bases from J, the gap between germline ends came to 9 bases. This CDR3 is 12 amino acids long. Germline CDR1 SGHVS, CDR2 FNYEAQ. The repertoire was sequenced with immunoSEQ multiplex PCR; TCRdb's copy has only in-frame clones and lacks some. This sample has 60,000 to 65,000 clones; about 76% occur once, and the top ten carry 5.3%. This chain connects TRBV7-6 to TRBJ2-2, with a weak D call TRBD1 (5 bases). What was sequenced was peripheral blood. The clonotype comes from a human donor in a cohort sampled during active COVID-19. CDR3 residues: CASSRGAGELFF. Here the CDR3 DNA reads TGTGCCAGCAGCAGGGGTGCGGGGGAGCTGTTTTTT.